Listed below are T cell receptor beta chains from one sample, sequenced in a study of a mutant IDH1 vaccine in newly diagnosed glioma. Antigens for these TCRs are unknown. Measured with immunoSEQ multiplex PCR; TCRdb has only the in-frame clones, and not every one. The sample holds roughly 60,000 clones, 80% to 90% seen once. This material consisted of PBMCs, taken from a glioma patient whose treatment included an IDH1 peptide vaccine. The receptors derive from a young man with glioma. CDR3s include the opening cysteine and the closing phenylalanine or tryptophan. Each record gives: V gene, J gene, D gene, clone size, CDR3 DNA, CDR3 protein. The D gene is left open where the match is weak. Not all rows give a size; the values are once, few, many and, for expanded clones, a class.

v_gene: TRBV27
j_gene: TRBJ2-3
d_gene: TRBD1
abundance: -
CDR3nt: TGTGCCAGCAGCCGAACAGGGGGCACCTACACAGATACGCAGTATTTT
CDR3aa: CASSRTGGTYTDTQYF

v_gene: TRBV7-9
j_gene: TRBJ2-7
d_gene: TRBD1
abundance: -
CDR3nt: TGTGCCAGCAGCCCCCGCTGGGACAGCGACTCCTACGAGCAGTACTTC
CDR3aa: CASSPRWDSDSYEQYF

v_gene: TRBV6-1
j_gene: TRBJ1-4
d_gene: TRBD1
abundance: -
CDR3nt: TGTGCCAGCAGTGAAATTGGGGGACAGGGTGGAGAAAAGCTGTTTTTT
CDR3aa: CASSEIGGQGGEKLFF

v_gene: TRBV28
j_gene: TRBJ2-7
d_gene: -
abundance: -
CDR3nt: TGTGCCAGCAGCGTGGGACCCCGAATCTACGAGCAGTACTTC
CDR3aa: CASSVGPRIYEQYF

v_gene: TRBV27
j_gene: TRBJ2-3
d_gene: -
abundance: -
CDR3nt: TGTGCCAGCAGTTTGAACCAGGGGGGAGATACGCAGTATTTT
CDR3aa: CASSLNQGGDTQYF

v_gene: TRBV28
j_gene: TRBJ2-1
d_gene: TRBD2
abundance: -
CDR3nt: TGTGCCAGCAGTTCCCTTAGCGGGGGGGACAATGAGCAGTTCTTC
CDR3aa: CASSSLSGGDNEQFF

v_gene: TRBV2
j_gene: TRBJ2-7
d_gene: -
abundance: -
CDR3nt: TGTGCCAGCCATACTTCCTACGAGCAGTACTTC
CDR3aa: CASHTSYEQYF

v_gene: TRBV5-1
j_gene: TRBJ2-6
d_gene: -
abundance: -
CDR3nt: TGCGCCAGCAGCCCCACAGGGTCTGGGGCCAACGTCCTGACTTTC
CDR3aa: CASSPTGSGANVLTF

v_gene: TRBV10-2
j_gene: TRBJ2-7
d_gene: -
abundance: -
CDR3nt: TGCGCCAGCAGTGTGGCGGGGCACTACGAGCAGTACTTC
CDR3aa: CASSVAGHYEQYF

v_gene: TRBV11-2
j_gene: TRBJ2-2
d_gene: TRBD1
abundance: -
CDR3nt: TGTGCCAGCAGCGTACTACAGGGGATCGGGGAGCTGTTTTTT
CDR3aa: CASSVLQGIGELFF

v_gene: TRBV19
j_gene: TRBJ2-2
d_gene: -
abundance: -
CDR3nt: TGTGCCAGTAGTAGGCACACCGGGGAGCTGTTTTTT
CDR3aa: CASSRHTGELFF

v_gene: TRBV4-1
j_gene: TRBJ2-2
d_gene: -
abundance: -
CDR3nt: TGCGCCAGCAGCCGGATACAGGGAAGGGCGGACACCGGGGAGCTGTTTTTT
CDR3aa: CASSRIQGRADTGELFF

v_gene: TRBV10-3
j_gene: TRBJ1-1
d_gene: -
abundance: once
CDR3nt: TGTGCCATCAGTGAGACGGACAGTAACACTGAAGCTTTCTTT
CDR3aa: CAISETDSNTEAFF

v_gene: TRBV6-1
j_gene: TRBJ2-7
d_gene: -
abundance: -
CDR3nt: TGTGCCAGCAGTGAGCCGGGGAGCCCTACCTACGAGCAGTACTTC
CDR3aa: CASSEPGSPTYEQYF

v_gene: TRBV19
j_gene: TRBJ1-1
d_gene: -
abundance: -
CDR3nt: TGTGCCAGTATGACAGGTGTCCTACGGGGGACTGAAGCTTTCTTT
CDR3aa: CASMTGVLRGTEAFF

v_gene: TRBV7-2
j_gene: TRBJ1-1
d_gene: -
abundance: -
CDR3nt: TGTGCCAGCAGCCCCCAGACGTACACTGAAGCTTTCTTT
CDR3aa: CASSPQTYTEAFF

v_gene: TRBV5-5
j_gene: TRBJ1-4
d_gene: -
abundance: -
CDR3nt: TGTGCCAGCAGCTGGGACAAGGGTAATGAAAAACTGTTTTTT
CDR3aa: CASSWDKGNEKLFF

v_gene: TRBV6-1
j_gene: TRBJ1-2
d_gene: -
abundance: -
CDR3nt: TGTGCCAGCAGTGAAAGGCCCCGGGGTAACTATGGCTACACCTTC
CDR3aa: CASSERPRGNYGYTF

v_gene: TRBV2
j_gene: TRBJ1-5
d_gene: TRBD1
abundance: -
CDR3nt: TGTGCCAGCAGTGGGGGACAGGGAAATCAGCCCCAGCATTTT
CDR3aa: CASSGGQGNQPQHF

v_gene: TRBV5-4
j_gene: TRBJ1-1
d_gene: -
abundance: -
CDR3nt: TGTGCCAGCAGAAGGGATCCGGGCACTGAAGCTTTCTTT
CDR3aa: CASRRDPGTEAFF

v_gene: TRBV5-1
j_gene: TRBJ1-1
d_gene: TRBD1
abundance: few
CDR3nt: TGCGCCAGCAGCTTATCGTCGGGACAGGGGGGATTTGGCAGCACTGAAGCTTTCTTT
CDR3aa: CASSLSSGQGGFGSTEAFF

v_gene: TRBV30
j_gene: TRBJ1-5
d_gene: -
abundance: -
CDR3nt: TGTGCCTGGAGTTCGAGTAATCAGCCCCAGCATTTT
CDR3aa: CAWSSSNQPQHF

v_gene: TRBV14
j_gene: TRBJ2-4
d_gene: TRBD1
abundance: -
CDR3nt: TGTGCCAGCAGCCCCACACCCGGACAGGGGGCCATTCAGTACTTC
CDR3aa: CASSPTPGQGAIQYF

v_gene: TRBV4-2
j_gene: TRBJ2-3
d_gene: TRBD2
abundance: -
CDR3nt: TGTGCCAGCAGCCCCTCTGCGGGGGGGGCCGTAGATACGCAGTATTTT
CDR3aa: CASSPSAGGAVDTQYF

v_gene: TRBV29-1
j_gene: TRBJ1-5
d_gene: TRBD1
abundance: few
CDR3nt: TGCAGCGTCGTACAGGGGGATAATCAGCCCCAGCATTTT
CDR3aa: CSVVQGDNQPQHF

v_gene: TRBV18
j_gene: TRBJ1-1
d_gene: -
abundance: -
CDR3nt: TGTGCCAGCTCACCACCGGCAGGGGAGCCTGAAGCTTTCTTT
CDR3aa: CASSPPAGEPEAFF

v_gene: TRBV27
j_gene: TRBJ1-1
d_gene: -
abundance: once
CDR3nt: TGTGCCAGCAGATGGGATCTGAACACTGAAGCTTTCTTT
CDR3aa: CASRWDLNTEAFF

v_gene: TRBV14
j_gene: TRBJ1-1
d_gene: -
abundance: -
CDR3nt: TGTGCCAGCAGCCAATTAGTTGGCATTGAAGCTTTCTTT
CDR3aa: CASSQLVGIEAFF

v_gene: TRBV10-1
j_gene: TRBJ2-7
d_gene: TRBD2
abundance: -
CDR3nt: TGCGCCAGCAGTGAGGGACTAGCGGGCAGTCTCTACGAGCAGTACTTC
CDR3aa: CASSEGLAGSLYEQYF

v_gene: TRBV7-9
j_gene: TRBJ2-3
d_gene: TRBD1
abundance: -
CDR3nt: TGTGCCAGCAGGACAGGGGGCACAGATACGCAGTATTTT
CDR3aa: CASRTGGTDTQYF

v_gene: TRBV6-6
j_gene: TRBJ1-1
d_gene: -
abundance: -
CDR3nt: TGTGCCAGCAGTTACTCGCAGAACACTGAAGCTTTCTTT
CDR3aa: CASSYSQNTEAFF

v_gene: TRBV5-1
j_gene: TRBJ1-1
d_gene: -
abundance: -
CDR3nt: TGCGCCAGCAGCGAGAACACTGAAGCTTTCTTT
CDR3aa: CASSENTEAFF

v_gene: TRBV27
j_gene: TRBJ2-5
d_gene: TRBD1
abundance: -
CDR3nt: TGTGCCAGCAGTTTCGGGACAGGGAGGAACCAAGAGACCCAGTACTTC
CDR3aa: CASSFGTGRNQETQYF

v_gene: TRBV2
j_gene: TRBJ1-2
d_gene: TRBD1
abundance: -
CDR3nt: TGTGCCAGCAGGGGGGACAGCCCCTATGGCTACACCTTC
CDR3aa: CASRGDSPYGYTF

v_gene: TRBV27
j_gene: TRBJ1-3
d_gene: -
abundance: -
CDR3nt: TGTGCCAGCAGTTTATCCGCATGGGCTGGAAACACCATATATTTT
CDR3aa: CASSLSAWAGNTIYF

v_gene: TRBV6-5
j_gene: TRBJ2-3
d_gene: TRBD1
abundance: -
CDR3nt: TGTGCCAGCAGCTCCGGACAGGGTGTCACAGATACGCAGTATTTT
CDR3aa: CASSSGQGVTDTQYF

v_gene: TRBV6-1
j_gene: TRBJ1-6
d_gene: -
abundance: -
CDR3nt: TGTGCCAGCAGTGGGAATCCTAATGGGGATTCACCCCTCCACTTT
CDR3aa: CASSGNPNGDSPLHF